This TCR beta chain was recovered during a study of cytomegalovirus exposure and HLA in healthy donors. On the study more broadly: Early on, a data release was issued that held about 85 million unique TCRs from HLA-typed donors. General study findings and limits: According to an earlier analysis, most TCR beta V segments yielded productive rearrangements about 87% or about 30% of the time. A link between a missense DCLRE1C variant and TCR beta V- and J-gene trimming emerged from a later analysis. Analyzed later, association rates of TCRs varied across HLA loci, with DRB1 most and HLA-C fewest.

Use of 60 Vbeta and 13 Jbeta primers characterized the PCR. Sequencing was performed with immunoSEQ multiplex PCR; in TCRdb, only in-frame clones are kept and a portion is missing. The sample lists some 120,000 clones, over 60% occurring once. V was shortened by 2 bases and J by 4 bases, with 6 bases between the two germline ends. This CDR3 has 13 amino acids. The germline V gene encodes CDR1 MNHEY and CDR2 SVGAGI. This clone was counted only a few times. The antigen remains unidentified. The sequence was collected from a woman aged 40 to 49 in good health and CMV-seropositive. This chain joins TRBV6-5 and TRBJ1-5; D not resolved. The sample taken for sequencing was PBMCs. This CDR3 is CASSYTDNQPQHF. The CDR3 nucleotides are TGTGCCAGCAGTTACACAGATAATCAGCCCCAGCATTTT.